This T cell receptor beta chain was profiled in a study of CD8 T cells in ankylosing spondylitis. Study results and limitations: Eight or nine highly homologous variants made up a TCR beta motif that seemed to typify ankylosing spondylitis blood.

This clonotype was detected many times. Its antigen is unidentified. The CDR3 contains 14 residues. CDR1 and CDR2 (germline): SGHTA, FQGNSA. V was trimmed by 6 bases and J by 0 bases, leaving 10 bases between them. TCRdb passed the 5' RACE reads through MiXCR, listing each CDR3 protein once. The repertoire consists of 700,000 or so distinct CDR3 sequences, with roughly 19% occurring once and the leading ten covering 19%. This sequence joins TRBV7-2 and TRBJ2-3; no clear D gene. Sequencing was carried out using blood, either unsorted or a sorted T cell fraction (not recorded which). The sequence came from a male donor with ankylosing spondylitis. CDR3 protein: CASSLRTSTDTQYF. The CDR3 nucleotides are TGTGCCAGCAGTTTAAGGACGAGCACAGATACGCAGTATTTT.